This T cell receptor (beta chain) was captured by sequencing in a study of T cells in Graves' hyperthyroidism and ophthalmopathy. Notes on the study in general: A 13 V-J model separated ophthalmopathy from stable hyperthyroidism.

This clonotype was picked up many times. Its antigen is currently unknown. RNA transcripts yielded amplified TCR beta CDR3 regions. The HTBI primer set was used in a first-round RT-PCR of the TCR CDR3. TCRdb re-called the multiplex PCR reads through MiXCR, storing one row per CDR3 protein. This sample has 600,000 or so distinct CDR3 sequences, with 15% to 20% found just once. The sample taken for sequencing was blood. The source of this sequence is a woman in her thirties with Graves' hyperthyroidism.

The CDR3 loop reads CASSASTEGGTEAFF. DNA for the CDR3: TGCGCCAGCAGCGCATCGACAGAGGGTGGAACTGAAGCTTTCTTT. The V call is TRBV5-1, the J call TRBJ1-1; D is perhaps TRBD1 (5 bases). The CDR3 spans 15 residues. Germline values: CDR1 SGHRS, CDR2 YFSETQ. V was shortened by 4 bases and J by 5 bases, with 18 bases between the two germline ends.